The T cell receptor beta chain under discussion was sequenced for a study of blood T cell repertoires in COVID-19. Here immunoSEQ multiplex PCR was the method, and the copy in TCRdb shows in-frame clones only, minus some. The sample has 75,000 to 80,000 clones; about 87% are singletons. The CDR3 is 15 amino acids. Deletions cut 3 bases from V and 3 bases from J, with 14 bases between. Germline-derived CDR1 and CDR2 are LNHNV and YYDKDF (reference sequence). The V and J genes are TRBV15 and TRBJ2-5; no firm D call. This sequence was found in a human donor in a cohort sampled during active COVID-19. Sequencing input: peripheral blood. This CDR3 reads CATSSGQGLEETQYF. CDR3 DNA sequence: TGTGCCACCAGCAGTGGGCAAGGCTTAGAAGAGACCCAGTACTTC. The entire variable domain, with the rest obtained from reference TRBV15 and TRBJ2-5, is as follows: DAMVIQNPRYQVTQFGKPVTLSCSQTLNHNVMYWYQQKSSQAPKLLFHYYDKDFNNEADTPDNFQSRRPNTSFCFLDIRSPGLGDTAMYLCATSSGQGLEETQYFGPGTRLLVL.